This T cell receptor (beta chain) was recovered during a study of T cell repertoires in cytomegalovirus infection. On the study more broadly: HLA-C-restricted CMV epitopes, recently identified, and well-studied HLA-B-restricted ones were used by the study. Public TCR beta signatures indicated both CMV infection and matching HLA type. Study outcomes and limitations: People with CMV and the relevant HLA were identified by cumulative public TCR beta family frequency.

The CDR3 consists of 14 residues. J was trimmed by 8 bases and V by 5 bases; bases with no gene match: 4. CDR1 and CDR2 (germline): SGHVS, FNYEAQ. This clonotype has a handful of counts. Antigen specificity is unknown. Using its own MiXCR run on the reads, TCRdb lists one record per CDR3 protein. This sample has around 310,000 distinct CDR3 sequences, with almost 30% found just once. The V and J genes are TRBV7-6 and TRBJ2-4; TRBD2 aligns across 12 bases. The specimen was cultured PBMCs, collected from culture after CMV antigen stimulation. This clonotype was obtained from a human donor in good health (CMV status not recorded). Some clones in this sample may be carry-over from other donors' samples. As DNA, the CDR3 is TGTGCCAGCAGCCCAGGGACTAGCGGGTACATTCAGTACTTC. This translates into CASSPGTSGYIQYF.